There are a few counts of the clone carrying this T cell receptor beta chain. This specimen belongs to a study of cytotoxic CD8 clonotypes in ibrutinib-treated CLL. Study overall: Of a cohort that held some 12 relapsed/refractory and some 14 treatment-naive patients, fewer than 18 were IGHV unmutated. Patients gave response samples after a median about eleven months of treatment, range 6 to 36.

The data were produced by immunoSEQ multiplex PCR, yet TCRdb's version contains in-frame clones alone and is incomplete. The repertoire consists of about 200,000 clones, with around 72% occurring once and the leading ten covering roughly an eighth. Trimming removed 4 bases at V and 6 bases at J, with 4 bases between. Germline CDR1 is MNHNS and CDR2 is SASEGT. This CDR3 comprises 11 residues. The sequence came from a human donor with chronic lymphocytic leukemia. The chain uses TRBV6-1 and TRBJ1-5; D not resolved. The sequences come from PBMCs, collected after 24 months of ibrutinib treatment. The CDR3 DNA is TGTGCCAGCAGTGCTTTTCAGCCCCAGCATTTT. It is translated as CASSAFQPQHF.